Below are 24 T cell receptor beta chains sequenced from a single sample in a study of OX40 agonist ivuxolimab in advanced cancers. Assay used: immunoSEQ multiplex PCR; TCRdb lists only in-frame clones, some missing. The sample yields tens of thousands of clones, over 80% seen once. Sequenced material: CD4+ or CD8+ T cells sorted from blood, taken in a trial of the OX40 agonist ivuxolimab. The receptors were sampled from an adult with an advanced solid tumor such as melanoma, head and neck, liver or kidney cancer.

In this sample, this clone turned up a few times. The rearrangement uses TRBV10-1 and TRBJ2-7; D is possibly TRBD1 (5 bases). V was clipped by 11 bases and J by 0 bases, with 14 bases between them. The germline gives CDR1 WNHNN, CDR2 SYGVQD (reference sequence). This CDR3 has 13 amino acids. Written as DNA, the CDR3 is TGCGCCGGGCAGGGAAGGAGCTCCTACGAGCAGTACGTC. Encoded protein: CAGQGRSSYEQYV.

This clone was seen a few times. The chain uses TRBV2 and TRBJ1-1, with 9 bases lining up with TRBD1. The CDR3 contains 14 residues. Per germline, CDR1 SNHLY and CDR2 FYNNEI. J gave up 1 base and V 7 bases, and 4 bases lay outside the gene matches. CDR3: CASNRDRENTEAFF. Here the CDR3 DNA reads TGTGCCAGCAATAGGGACAGGGAGAACACTGAAGCTTTCTTT.

This clone came up once. The CDR3 DNA follows: TGTGCCAGCAGCTTAGTCTTTTCAGGAAGAACCACCATATATTTT. It is translated as CASSLVFSGRTTIYF. The chain couples TRBV11-2 to TRBJ1-3; D unresolved. V was clipped by 1 base and J by 9 bases, with 16 bases between them. The CDR3 spans 15 residues. The germline V gene encodes CDR1 SGHAT and CDR2 FQNNGV.

This clone was detected only once. The sample contains more than one DNA sequence encoding this CDR3. The chain carries TRBV10-3 and TRBJ1-2; possible D gene TRBD1, 5 bases. CDR1 ENHRY and CDR2 SYGVKD come from the germline V gene. The CDR3 is 11 residues long. Trimming removed 11 bases at V and 4 bases at J, with 11 bases between. This CDR3 reads CAAAGGYGYTF. CDR3 in DNA: TGTGCCGCGGCGGGGGGCTATGGCTACACCTTC.

The J gene is TRBJ1-3, the V gene TRBV5-7; D gene uncertain. TRBV5-7 is given ORF status, its function remaining uncertain. This CDR3 has 17 amino acids. Trimming cost V 0 bases and J 3 bases, with 16 bases left between them. This chain's CDR3 is CASSLDSVLLGGNTIYF. The CDR3 nucleotides read TGTGCCAGCAGCTTGGACTCAGTACTTCTGGGTGGAAACACCATATATTTT.

With respect to this clone: Different DNA sequences within this sample yield the same CDR3. This chain links TRBV28 with TRBJ1-3, with TRBD1 identical over 7 bases. Per germline, CDR1 MDHEN and CDR2 SYDVKM. The CDR3 length is 16 residues. Germline trimming cut 8 bases from V and 0 bases from J; bases unmatched to any gene: 10. The chain's CDR3 is CASSDRVGHSGNTIYF. The CDR3 region has the DNA TGTGCCAGCTCTGACAGGGTGGGCCACTCTGGAAACACCATATATTTT.

The chain has TRBV27 and TRBJ2-3; 12 bases fit TRBD1. This CDR3 region has 20 residues. After removal of 3 bases from V and 3 bases from J, the junction contained 16 bases not matched to a gene. Germline assignment: CDR1 MNHEY and CDR2 SMNVEV (reference sequence). The CDR3 nucleotides read TGTGCCAGCAGTTTTTCGGTGGGGGACAGGGGGCAGATCGGGACAGATACGCAGTATTTT. This translates into CASSFSVGDRGQIGTDTQYF.

This clone was counted a single time. The V gene is TRBV7-3, the J gene TRBJ2-2; tentative D call: TRBD2 (6 bases). The CDR3 runs to 13 residues. Germline V gives CDR1 SGHTA, CDR2 FQGTGA. V lost 1 base and J 8 bases, leaving 8 bases between the germline ends. The CDR3 bases are TGTGCCAGCAGCTTAATTCTAGCGGGGGAGCTGTTTTTT. It codes for CASSLILAGELFF. Filled out from reference TRBV7-3 and TRBJ2-2, the complete variable domain reads GAGVSQTPSNKVTEKGKYVELRCDPISGHTALYWYRQSLGQGPEFLIYFQGTGAADDSGLPNDRFFAVRPEGSVSTLKIQRTERGDSAVYLCASSLILAGELFFGEGSRLTVL.

The rearrangement joins TRBV19 to TRBJ1-1, with TRBD1 matching 7 bases. CDR1 is LNHDA and CDR2 is SQIVND in the germline V gene (reference sequence). V trimming: 8 bases; J trimming: 4 bases; junction bases outside the gene matches: 7. CDR3 length equals 13 residues. The CDR3 DNA reads TGTGCCAGTGCCACGACAGGGCTCACTGAAGCTTTCTTT. It specifies CASATTGLTEAFF.

This clone was found once. The chain employs TRBV6-6 and TRBJ1-2; D is ambiguous. Germline V gene sequence: CDR1 MNHNY, CDR2 SVGAGI (reference sequence). The CDR3 contains 14 residues. Trimming took off 6 bases at V and 2 bases at J, with 13 bases between the two ends. The CDR3: CASSLGVGNYGYTF. The CDR3 nucleotides read TGTGCCAGCAGCTTGGGTGTAGGAAACTATGGCTACACCTTC.

This clone has a single count. V gene TRBV30 combines with J gene TRBJ2-7; 8 nucleotides agree with TRBD1. The CDR3 is 15 residues long. V gave up 5 bases and J gave up 3 bases; unmatched junction bases: 12. CDR1 is GTSNPN, CDR2 SVGIG, per germline (reference sequence). In DNA, the CDR3 is TGTGCCTGGTCTGGCGGGACAGGAGAGAACTACGAGCAGTACTTC. It encodes CAWSGGTGENYEQYF.

The J gene is TRBJ2-5, the V gene TRBV4-1; D is uncertain. The J call could be wrong; TRBJ2-7 is a better fit for the DNA end. The CDR3 consists of 14 residues. Germline loops: CDR1 MGHRA, CDR2 YSYEKL. The CDR3 nucleotides read TGCGCCAGCAGCCAAGATCCCGGTCCCTACGAGCAGTACTTC. Protein product: CASSQDPGPYEQYF.

This rearrangement joins TRBV13 to TRBJ2-3; D call uncertain. There are 13 residues in the CDR3. CDR1 is PRHDT and CDR2 is FYEKMQ in the germline V gene (reference sequence). Trimming shortened V by 4 bases and J by 4 bases, and 9 bases separated the two germline ends. The CDR3 coding sequence is TGTGCCAGCAGCTACCTTGTATCAGATACGCAGTATTTT. Translation gives CASSYLVSDTQYF.

The chain is built from TRBV9 and TRBJ2-2, with D perhaps being TRBD1 or TRBD2 (5 bases each). Trimming took 1 base from V and 7 from J, leaving 23 bases between them. The germline CDR1 and CDR2 sequences are SGDLS and YYNGEE. The CDR3 sequence is 18 residues long. CDR3 bases: TGTGCCAGCAGCGTATTCCCTCGCGGAGGTCAGGGAATCGGGGAGCTGTTTTTT. This translates into CASSVFPRGGQGIGELFF.

This clone was seen just once. V and J are TRBV15 and TRBJ2-5, with D possibly TRBD2 on 5 matching bases. The CDR3 is 17 residues long. V shed 1 base and J shed 1 base, with 16 bases lying between them. The V gene's germline CDR1 is LNHNV and CDR2 YYDKDF (reference sequence). CDR3 residues: CATSRGPGEPSQETQYF. The DNA of the CDR3 is TGTGCCACCAGCAGAGGTCCTGGGGAGCCTTCCCAAGAGACCCAGTACTTC.

The V gene is TRBV19, the J gene TRBJ1-5; D is uncertain. The length of the CDR3 is 15 residues. V lost 1 base, J lost 5 bases, and 12 bases lay in between. CDR1 and CDR2 from the germline V gene are LNHDA and SQIVND (reference sequence). The CDR3 spells CASSIVAGGHQPQHF. The CDR3 coding sequence is TGTGCCAGTAGTATAGTAGCGGGCGGGCATCAGCCCCAGCATTTT.

This clone was found once. The CDR3 is CAWSAGNTQYF. The CDR3 DNA reads TGTGCCTGGAGTGCAGGAAATACGCAGTATTTT. The chain joins TRBV30 to TRBJ2-3; no firm D call. The CDR3 is 11 residues long. The V gene lost 1 base and the J gene lost 7 bases, with 6 bases spanning the gap. From germline, CDR1 is GTSNPN and CDR2 SVGIG (reference sequence).

The chain recombines TRBV7-9 with TRBJ2-1; TRBD2 aligns across 10 bases. This CDR3 is built from 15 residues. Unmatched junction bases numbered 4, after V lost 2 bases and J lost 6 bases. Germline V CDR1 and CDR2: SEHNR, FQNEAQ (reference sequence). The CDR3 DNA reads as TGTGCCAGCAGCTTAACCCTAGCGGGAGCCAATGAGCAGTTCTTC. Translation gives CASSLTLAGANEQFF.

As concerns this clone: The same CDR3 arises from other DNA sequences in this sample as well. CDR3 protein: CASSQDWGNTIYF. In nucleotides, the CDR3 is TGTGCCAGCAGCCAAGATTGGGGAAACACCATATATTTT. The rearrangement uses TRBV4-2 and TRBJ1-3; D not resolved. The CDR3 is 13 residues long. Germline CDR1 and CDR2: LGHNA and YNFKEQ. V was trimmed by 0 bases and J by 4 bases, leaving 4 bases between them.

The chain has TRBV15 and TRBJ2-2, with D unclear. V was clipped by 1 base and J by 4 bases, with 4 bases between them. There are 13 residues in the CDR3. Looked up from germline, CDR1 is LNHNV and CDR2 is YYDKDF (reference sequence). The CDR3 is CATSRALTGELFF. CDR3 bases: TGTGCCACCAGCAGAGCGCTCACCGGGGAGCTGTTTTTT.

CDR3 in amino acids: CASRYTGGPNQPQHF. CDR3 DNA: TGTGCCAGCAGGTATACAGGGGGCCCAAATCAGCCCCAGCATTTT. The chain combines TRBV28 with TRBJ1-5, with 9 positions matching TRBD1. Unmatched junction bases numbered 7, after V lost 6 bases and J lost 4 bases. Germline-derived CDR1 and CDR2 are MDHEN and SYDVKM. This CDR3 spans 15 amino acids.

The chain couples TRBV7-4 to TRBJ2-5; 8 positions agree with TRBD1. The V gene's germline CDR1 is SGHVT and CDR2 SQSDAQ. The CDR3 spans 14 residues. V lost 2 bases and J lost 10; bases outside the gene matches: 9. CDR3 nucleotides: TGTGCCAGCAGCTTAACCAGGGGGCGCAGGGACCAGTACTTC. Translated, it gives CASSLTRGRRDQYF.

V usage is TRBV2 and J usage is TRBJ1-6, with D maybe TRBD1 (5 bases). CDR3 length equals 14 residues. V lost 1 base and J lost 11, with 12 bases in between. Germline CDR1 SNHLY, CDR2 FYNNEI. The CDR3 loop is CASSEEGRSAPLHF. DNA of the CDR3: TGTGCCAGCAGTGAAGAGGGGCGGTCCGCACCCCTCCACTTT.

The chain recombines TRBV27 with TRBJ2-1; 7 bases are a match to TRBD2. CDR1 is MNHEY and CDR2 is SMNVEV in the germline V gene (reference sequence). This CDR3 spans 12 amino acids. J lost 7 bases, V lost 3 bases, and 0 bases had no gene match. The CDR3 protein is CASSFSGNEQFF. As DNA, the CDR3 is TGTGCCAGCAGTTTTAGCGGGAATGAGCAGTTCTTC.